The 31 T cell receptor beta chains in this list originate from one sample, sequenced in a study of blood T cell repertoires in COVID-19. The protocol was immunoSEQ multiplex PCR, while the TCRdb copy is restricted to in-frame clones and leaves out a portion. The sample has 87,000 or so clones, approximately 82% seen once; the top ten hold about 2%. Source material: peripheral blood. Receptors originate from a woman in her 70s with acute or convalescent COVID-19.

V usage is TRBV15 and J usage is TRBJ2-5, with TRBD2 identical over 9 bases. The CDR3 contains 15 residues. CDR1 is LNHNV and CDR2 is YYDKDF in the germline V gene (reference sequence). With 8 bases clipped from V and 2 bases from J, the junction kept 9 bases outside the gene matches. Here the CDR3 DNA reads TGTGCCACCCTACTGGCTAGCGGGGAACAAGAGACCCAGTACTTC. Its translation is CATLLASGEQETQYF.

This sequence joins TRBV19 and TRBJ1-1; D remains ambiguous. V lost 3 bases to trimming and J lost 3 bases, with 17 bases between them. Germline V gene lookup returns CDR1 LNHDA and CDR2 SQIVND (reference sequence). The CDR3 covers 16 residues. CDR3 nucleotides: TGTGCCAGTAGTATCACGGGGAAAAGGCGGGACACTGAAGCTTTCTTT. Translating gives CASSITGKRRDTEAFF.

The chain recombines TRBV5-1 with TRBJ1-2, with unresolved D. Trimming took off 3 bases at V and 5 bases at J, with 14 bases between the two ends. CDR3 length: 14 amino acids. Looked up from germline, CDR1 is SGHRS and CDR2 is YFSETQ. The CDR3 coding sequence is TGCGCCAGCAGCTGGAGTGGAGACCAATATGGCTACACCTTC. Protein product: CASSWSGDQYGYTF.

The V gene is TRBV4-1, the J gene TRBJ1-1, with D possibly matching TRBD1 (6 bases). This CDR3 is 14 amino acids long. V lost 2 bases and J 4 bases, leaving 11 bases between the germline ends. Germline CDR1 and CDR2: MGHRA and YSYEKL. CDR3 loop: CASSQMGGLTEAFF. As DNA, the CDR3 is TGCGCCAGCAGCCAAATGGGGGGGCTCACTGAAGCTTTCTTT.

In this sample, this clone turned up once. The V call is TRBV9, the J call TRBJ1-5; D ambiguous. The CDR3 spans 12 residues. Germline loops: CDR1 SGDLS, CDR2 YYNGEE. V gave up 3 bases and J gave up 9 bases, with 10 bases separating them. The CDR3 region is CASSAQRRPQHF. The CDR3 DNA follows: TGTGCCAGCAGCGCGCAGCGGAGGCCCCAGCATTTT.

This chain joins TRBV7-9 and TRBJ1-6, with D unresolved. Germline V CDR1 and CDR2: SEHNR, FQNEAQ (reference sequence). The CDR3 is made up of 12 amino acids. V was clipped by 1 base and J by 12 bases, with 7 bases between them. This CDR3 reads CASSLVSGPLHF. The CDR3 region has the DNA TGTGCCAGCAGCTTAGTTTCCGGACCCCTCCACTTT.

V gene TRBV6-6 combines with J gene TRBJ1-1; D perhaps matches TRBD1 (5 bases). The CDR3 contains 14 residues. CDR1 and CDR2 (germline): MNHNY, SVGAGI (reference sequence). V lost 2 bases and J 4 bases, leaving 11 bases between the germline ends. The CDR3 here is CASSYDGGGTEAFF. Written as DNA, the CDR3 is TGTGCCAGCAGTTACGATGGGGGGGGCACTGAAGCTTTCTTT.

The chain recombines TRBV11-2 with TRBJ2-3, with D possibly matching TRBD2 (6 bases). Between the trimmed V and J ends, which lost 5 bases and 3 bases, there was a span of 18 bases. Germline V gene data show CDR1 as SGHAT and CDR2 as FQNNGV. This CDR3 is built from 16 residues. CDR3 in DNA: TGTGCCAGCAGCCCACTTCCCGGGGGTCGAACAGATACGCAGTATTTT. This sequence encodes CASSPLPGGRTDTQYF.

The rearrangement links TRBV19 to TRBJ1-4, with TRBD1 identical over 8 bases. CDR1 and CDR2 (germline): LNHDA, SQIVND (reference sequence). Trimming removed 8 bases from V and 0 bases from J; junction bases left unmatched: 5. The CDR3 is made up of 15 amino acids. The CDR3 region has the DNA TGTGCCAGTCAGGGGGCGCCCCCAACTAATGAAAAACTGTTTTTT. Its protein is CASQGAPPTNEKLFF. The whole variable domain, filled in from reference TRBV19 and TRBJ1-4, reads DGGITQSPKYLFRKEGQNVTLSCEQNLNHDAMYWYRQDPGQGLRLIYYSQIVNDFQKGDIAEGYSVSREKKESFPLTVTSAQKNPTAFYLCASQGAPPTNEKLFFGSGTQLSVL.

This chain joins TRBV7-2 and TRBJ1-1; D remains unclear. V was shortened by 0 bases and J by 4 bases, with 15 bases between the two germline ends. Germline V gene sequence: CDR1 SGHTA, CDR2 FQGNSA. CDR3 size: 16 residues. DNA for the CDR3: TGTGCCAGCAGCTTAGCTTCTCGGGGTCGGAGCACTGAAGCTTTCTTT. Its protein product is CASSLASRGRSTEAFF.

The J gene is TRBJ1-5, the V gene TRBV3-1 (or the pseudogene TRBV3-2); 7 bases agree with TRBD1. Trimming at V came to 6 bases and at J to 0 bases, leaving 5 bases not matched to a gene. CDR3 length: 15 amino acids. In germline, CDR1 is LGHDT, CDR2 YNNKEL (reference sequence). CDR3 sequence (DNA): TGTGCCAGCAGACTGGGACAGAATAGCAATCAGCCCCAGCATTTT. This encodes CASRLGQNSNQPQHF.

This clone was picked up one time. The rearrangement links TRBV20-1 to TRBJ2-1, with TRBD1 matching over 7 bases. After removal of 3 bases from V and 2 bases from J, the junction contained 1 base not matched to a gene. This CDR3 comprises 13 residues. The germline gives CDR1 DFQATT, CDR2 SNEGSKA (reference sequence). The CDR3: CSASGTAYNEQFF. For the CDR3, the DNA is TGCAGTGCTAGTGGGACAGCCTACAATGAGCAGTTCTTC.

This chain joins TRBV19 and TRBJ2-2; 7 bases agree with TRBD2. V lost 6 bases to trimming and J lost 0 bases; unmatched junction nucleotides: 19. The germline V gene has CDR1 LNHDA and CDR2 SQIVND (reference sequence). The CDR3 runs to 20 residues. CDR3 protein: CASSSDWGGRDYANTGELFF. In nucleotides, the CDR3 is TGTGCCAGTAGCTCCGATTGGGGTGGACGGGACTACGCGAACACCGGGGAGCTGTTTTTT. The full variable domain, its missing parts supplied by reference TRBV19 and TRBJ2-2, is DGGITQSPKYLFRKEGQNVTLSCEQNLNHDAMYWYRQDPGQGLRLIYYSQIVNDFQKGDIAEGYSVSREKKESFPLTVTSAQKNPTAFYLCASSSDWGGRDYANTGELFFGEGSRLTVL.

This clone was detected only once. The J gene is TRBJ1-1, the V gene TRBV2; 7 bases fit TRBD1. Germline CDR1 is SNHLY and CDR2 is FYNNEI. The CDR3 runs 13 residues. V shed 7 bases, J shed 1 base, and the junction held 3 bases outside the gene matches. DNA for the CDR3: TGTGCCAGCACCCAGGGGGAGAACACTGAAGCTTTCTTT. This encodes CASTQGENTEAFF.

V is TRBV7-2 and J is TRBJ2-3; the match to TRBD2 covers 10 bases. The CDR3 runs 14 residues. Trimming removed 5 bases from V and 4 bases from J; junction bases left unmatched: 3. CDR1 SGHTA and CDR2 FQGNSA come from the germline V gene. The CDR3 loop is CASSASGGADTQYF. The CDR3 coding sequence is TGTGCCAGCAGCGCCAGCGGGGGGGCAGATACGCAGTATTTT.

CDR3: CASSLFGGALREKLFF. CDR3 bases: TGTGCCAGCAGTTTATTCGGGGGGGCGCTGAGGGAAAAACTGTTTTTT. This rearrangement joins TRBV28 to TRBJ1-4; tentative D call: TRBD1 (6 bases). Germline V lookup: CDR1 MDHEN, CDR2 SYDVKM. There are 16 residues in the CDR3. Trimming cost V 1 base and J 8 bases, with 17 bases left between them.

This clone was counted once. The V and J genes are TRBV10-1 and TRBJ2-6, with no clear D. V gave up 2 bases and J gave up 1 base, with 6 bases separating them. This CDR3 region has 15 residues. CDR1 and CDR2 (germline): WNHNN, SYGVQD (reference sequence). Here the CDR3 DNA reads TGCGCCAGCAGTGAGGCTCGGTCTGGGGCCAACGTCCTGACTTTC. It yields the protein CASSEARSGANVLTF.

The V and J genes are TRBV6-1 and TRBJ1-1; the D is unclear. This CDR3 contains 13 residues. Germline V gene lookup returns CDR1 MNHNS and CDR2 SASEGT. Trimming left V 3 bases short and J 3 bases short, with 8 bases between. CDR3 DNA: TGTGCCAGCAGTGAGGCGGAGGACACTGAAGCTTTCTTT. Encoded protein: CASSEAEDTEAFF.

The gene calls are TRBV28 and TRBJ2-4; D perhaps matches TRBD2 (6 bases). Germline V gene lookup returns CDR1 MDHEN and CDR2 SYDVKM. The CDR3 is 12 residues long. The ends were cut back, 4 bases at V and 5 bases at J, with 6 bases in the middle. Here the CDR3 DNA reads TGTGCCAGCAGTTCGGGAGAAAACATTCAGTACTTC. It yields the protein CASSSGENIQYF.

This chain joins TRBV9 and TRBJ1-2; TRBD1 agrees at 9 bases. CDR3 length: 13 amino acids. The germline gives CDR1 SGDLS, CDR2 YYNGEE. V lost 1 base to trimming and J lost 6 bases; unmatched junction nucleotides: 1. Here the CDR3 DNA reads TGTGCCAGCAGCGTAAGACAGGGGGATGGCTACACCTTC. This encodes CASSVRQGDGYTF.

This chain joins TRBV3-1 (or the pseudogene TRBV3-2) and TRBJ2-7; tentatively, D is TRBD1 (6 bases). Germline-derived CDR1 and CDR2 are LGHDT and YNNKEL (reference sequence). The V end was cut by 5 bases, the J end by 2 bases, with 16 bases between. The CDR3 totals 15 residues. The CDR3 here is CASSFAFTGPYEQYF. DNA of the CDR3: TGTGCCAGCAGCTTCGCTTTTACAGGGCCCTACGAGCAGTACTTC.

For the CDR3, the DNA is TGTGCCAGCAGCTTCGGAGCCTACGAGCAGTACTTC. Translated: CASSFGAYEQYF. The rearrangement links TRBV7-9 to TRBJ2-7; D uncertain. Germline lookup yields CDR1 SEHNR and CDR2 FQNEAQ (reference sequence). V lost 3 bases to trimming and J lost 2 bases, with 5 bases between them. The CDR3 runs 12 residues. Based on the CDR3 plus reference TRBV7-9 and TRBJ2-7, the full variable domain is DTGVSQNPRHKITKRGQNVTFRCDPISEHNRLYWYRQTLGQGPEFLTYFQNEAQLEKSRLLSDRFSAERPKGSFSTLEIQRTEQGDSAMYLCASSFGAYEQYFGPGTRLTVT.

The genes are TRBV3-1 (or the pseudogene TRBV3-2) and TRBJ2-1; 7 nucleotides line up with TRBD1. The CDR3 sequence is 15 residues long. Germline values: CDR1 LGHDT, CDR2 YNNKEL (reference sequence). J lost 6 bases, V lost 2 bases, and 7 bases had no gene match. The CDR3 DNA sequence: TGTGCCAGCAGCCAACAGGGGGATCGAGGCAATGAGCAGTTCTTC. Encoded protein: CASSQQGDRGNEQFF.

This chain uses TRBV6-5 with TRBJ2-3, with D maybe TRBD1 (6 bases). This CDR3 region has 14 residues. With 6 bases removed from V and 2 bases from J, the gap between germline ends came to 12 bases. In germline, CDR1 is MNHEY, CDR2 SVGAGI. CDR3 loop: CASSVGQATDTQYF. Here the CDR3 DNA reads TGTGCCAGCAGCGTGGGACAAGCCACAGATACGCAGTATTTT.

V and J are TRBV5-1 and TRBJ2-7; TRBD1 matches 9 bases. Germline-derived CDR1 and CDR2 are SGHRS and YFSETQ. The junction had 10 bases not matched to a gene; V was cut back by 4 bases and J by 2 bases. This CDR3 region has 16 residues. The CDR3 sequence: CASSPAPQGATYEQYF. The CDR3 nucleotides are TGCGCCAGCAGCCCGGCCCCACAGGGGGCCACCTACGAGCAGTACTTC.

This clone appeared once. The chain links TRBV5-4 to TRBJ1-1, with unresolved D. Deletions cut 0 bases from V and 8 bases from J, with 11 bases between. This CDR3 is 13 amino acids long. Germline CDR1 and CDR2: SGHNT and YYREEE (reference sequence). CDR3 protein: CASSLESSTEAFF. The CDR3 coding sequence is TGTGCCAGCAGCTTGGAGAGTTCTACCGAAGCTTTCTTT.

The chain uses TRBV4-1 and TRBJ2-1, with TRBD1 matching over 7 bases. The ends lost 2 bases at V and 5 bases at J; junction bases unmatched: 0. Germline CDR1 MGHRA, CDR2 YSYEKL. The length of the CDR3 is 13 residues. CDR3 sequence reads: CASSQTGDNEQFF. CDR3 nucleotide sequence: TGCGCCAGCAGCCAAACAGGGGACAATGAGCAGTTCTTC.

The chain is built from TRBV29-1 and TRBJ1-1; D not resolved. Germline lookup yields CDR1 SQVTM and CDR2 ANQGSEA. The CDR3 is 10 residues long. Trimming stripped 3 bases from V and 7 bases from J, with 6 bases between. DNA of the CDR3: TGCAGCGTTGATGAACATGAAGCTTTCTTT. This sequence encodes CSVDEHEAFF.

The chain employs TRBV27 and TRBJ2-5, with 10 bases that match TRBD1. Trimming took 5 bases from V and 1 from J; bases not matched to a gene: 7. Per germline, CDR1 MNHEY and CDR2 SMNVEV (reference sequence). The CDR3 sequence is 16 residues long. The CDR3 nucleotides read TGTGCCAGCAGTCGGCGCCGGGACAGGGGCCAAGAGACCCAGTACTTC. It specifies CASSRRRDRGQETQYF.

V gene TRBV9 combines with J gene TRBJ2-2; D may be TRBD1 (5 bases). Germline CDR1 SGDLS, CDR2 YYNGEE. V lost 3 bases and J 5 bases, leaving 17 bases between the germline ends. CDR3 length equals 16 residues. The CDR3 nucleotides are TGTGCCAGCAGCGCCTCGATAGGGGCACGGACCGGGGAGCTGTTTTTT. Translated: CASSASIGARTGELFF. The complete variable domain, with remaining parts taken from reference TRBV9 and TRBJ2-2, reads DSGVTQTPKHLITATGQRVTLRCSPRSGDLSVYWYQQSLDQGLQFLIQYYNGEERAKGNILERFSAQQFPDLHSELNLSSLELGDSALYFCASSASIGARTGELFFGEGSRLTVL.

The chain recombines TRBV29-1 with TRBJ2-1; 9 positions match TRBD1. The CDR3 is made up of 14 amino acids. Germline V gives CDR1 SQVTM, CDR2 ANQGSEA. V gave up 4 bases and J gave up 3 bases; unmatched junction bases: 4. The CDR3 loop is CSVGDRVGYNEQFF. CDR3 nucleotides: TGCAGCGTTGGGGACAGGGTCGGCTACAATGAGCAGTTCTTC.